This T cell receptor beta chain was sequenced during a study of Tregs in tolerant kidney transplant recipients. Study-wide results and caveats: Biological reproducibility was not directly addressed in this study.

The table came from immunoSEQ multiplex PCR; TCRdb's copy has only in-frame clones and leaves some out. The profile shows more than 15,000 clones, 85% to 95% of them singletons. The CDR3 consists of 13 residues. Germline V gives CDR1 GTSNPN, CDR2 SVGIG (reference sequence). The V end was cut by 0 bases, the J end by 4 bases, with 9 bases between. A note on this clone: The antigen remains unidentified.

Unstimulated regulatory T cells (CD4+CD25+CD127-), CD4+CD25- non-regulatory cells, CD4 and CD8 cells were FACS-sorted from thawed PBMCs. The rearrangement joins TRBV30 to TRBJ2-5; D not resolved. This clonotype was sampled from a human donor in good health. The sequenced material came from CD8+ T cells from blood. CDR3 in amino acids: CAWSVGAPETQYF. The CDR3 region has the DNA TGTGCCTGGAGTGTGGGCGCTCCAGAGACCCAGTACTTC.